This T cell receptor (beta chain) was captured in a study of pediatric ulcerative colitis. Background on the study: Six or seven patients showed pancolitis and two showed left-sided colitis.

Comments on this clone: The antigen is undetermined.

The CDR3 covers 16 residues. V was pared by 3 bases and J by 2 bases, with 4 bases of the junction left unmatched. Germline V gene sequence: CDR1 PRHDT, CDR2 FYEKMQ (reference sequence). During colonoscopy, one to two rectal pinch biopsies were collected. The survey-level immunoSEQ assay was used. TCRdb keeps only in-frame clones here, not all; method: immunoSEQ multiplex PCR. The table includes about 17,000 clones, approximately 69% detected once. Study-level results: A couple of rectal clonotypes were found only in ulcerative colitis patients, all of them. Total lymphocyte DNA, not sorted subsets, was the template.

The receptor was isolated from a girl aged 5-17 years with moderate ulcerative colitis. The material sequenced was gut tissue. The rearrangement links TRBV13 to TRBJ2-4; TRBD2 agrees at 10 bases. The chain's CDR3 is CASSFGLAVSKNIQYF. CDR3 nucleotides: TGTGCCAGCAGCTTTGGACTAGCGGTATCCAAAAACATTCAGTACTTC.